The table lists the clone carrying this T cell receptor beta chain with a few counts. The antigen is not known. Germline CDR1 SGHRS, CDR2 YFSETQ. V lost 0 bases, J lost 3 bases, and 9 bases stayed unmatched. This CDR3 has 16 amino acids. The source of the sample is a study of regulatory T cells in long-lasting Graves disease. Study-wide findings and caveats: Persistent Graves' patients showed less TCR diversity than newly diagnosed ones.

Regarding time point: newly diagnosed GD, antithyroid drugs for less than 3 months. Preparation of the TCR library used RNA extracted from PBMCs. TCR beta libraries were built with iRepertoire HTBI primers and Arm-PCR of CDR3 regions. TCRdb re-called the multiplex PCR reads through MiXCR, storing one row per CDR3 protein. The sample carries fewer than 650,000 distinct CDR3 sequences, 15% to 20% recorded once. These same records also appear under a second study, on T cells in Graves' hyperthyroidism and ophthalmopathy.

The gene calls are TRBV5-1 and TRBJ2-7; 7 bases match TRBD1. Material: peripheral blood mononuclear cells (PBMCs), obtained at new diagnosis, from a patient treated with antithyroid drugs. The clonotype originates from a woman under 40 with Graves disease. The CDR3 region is CASSLGGTEVFYEQYF. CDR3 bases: TGCGCCAGCAGCTTGGGAGGGACAGAGGTTTTCTACGAGCAGTACTTC.